These 20 T cell receptor beta chains originate from one sample sequenced in a study of monozygotic twins with inflammatory bowel disease (dated by TCRdb to between 2018 and 2021). Receptors were amplified or captured by 5' RACE. TCRdb records Illumina HiSeq 2500 as the sequencer. The reads were reprocessed in TCRdb, with one entry per CDR3 protein sequence and no accompanying DNA. The sample's records list some 440,000 distinct CDR3 sequences. The ten most abundant clones make up roughly 2.3% of the sample. Material: blood. The receptor set was obtained from a human donor with ulcerative colitis or Crohn's disease, or a healthy co-twin of an affected twin (not recorded which).

V is TRBV12-3 or TRBV12-4 and J is TRBJ2-2. The CDR3 totals 13 residues. The CDR3 here is CASSPRILGELFF.

The CDR3 is CAISEYQGSIGEQYF. The rearrangement links TRBV10-3 to TRBJ2-7; TCRdb selects TRBD1, and the lack of DNA leaves this call unchecked. Germline CDR1 is ENHRY and CDR2 is SYGVKD. The CDR3 is made up of 15 amino acids.

The chain recombines TRBV12-3 or TRBV12-4 with TRBJ2-2; TCRdb outputs TRBD1, but without DNA this stays unchecked. The length of the CDR3 is 13 residues. CDR3 sequence reads: CASTWGLSGELFF.

CDR3 sequence reads: CSATNPLVNYGYTF. V usage is TRBV20-1 and J usage is TRBJ1-2. Germline loops: CDR1 DFQATT, CDR2 SNEGSKA (reference sequence). The CDR3 sequence is 14 residues long.

V usage is TRBV7-2 and J usage is TRBJ2-3. The CDR3 has 14 amino acids. Germline CDR1 and CDR2: SGHTA and FQGNSA. CDR3 loop: CASSFGRSTDTQYF.

CDR3 loop: CSVRPQGANGYTF. V and J are TRBV29-1 and TRBJ1-2; TCRdb proposes TRBD1, but this gene call is untestable without DNA. The CDR3 consists of 13 residues. Germline CDR1 and CDR2: SQVTM and ANQGSEA.

This chain joins TRBV5-4 and TRBJ2-1. The CDR3 runs 13 residues. CDR1 and CDR2 from the germline V gene are SGHNT and YYREEE (reference sequence). The CDR3 loop reads CASSFSQLDEQFF.

This sequence joins TRBV19 and TRBJ2-1; TCRdb outputs TRBD2, but without DNA this stays unchecked. This CDR3 is built from 14 residues. The germline gives CDR1 LNHDA, CDR2 SQIVND (reference sequence). The CDR3 here is CASSGLAVYNEQFF.

The CDR3 sequence: CASTPYSGELFF. The V gene is TRBV28, the J gene TRBJ2-2; absent DNA, TCRdb's TRBD1 call cannot be checked. The germline CDR1 and CDR2 sequences are MDHEN and SYDVKM. The CDR3 covers 12 residues.

The chain couples TRBV6-6 to TRBJ2-1; TCRdb's D gene call, TRBD1, goes unchecked for lack of DNA. The germline gives CDR1 MNHNY, CDR2 SVGAGI (reference sequence). There are 12 residues in the CDR3. The CDR3 sequence: CASSDTGNEQFF.

The chain joins TRBV30 to TRBJ2-4; there is no DNA to check the TCRdb D call of TRBD1. Germline values: CDR1 GTSNPN, CDR2 SVGIG (reference sequence). The CDR3 is 14 amino acids. The CDR3: CAWTGTGAKNIQYF.

The chain has TRBV5-1 and TRBJ2-7; TCRdb designates TRBD2, a call that cannot be tested without DNA. Germline CDR1 and CDR2: SGHRS and YFSETQ. The CDR3 has 15 amino acids. CDR3 sequence: CASSLSGGGAYEQYF.

The chain carries TRBV20-1 and TRBJ1-2. Germline CDR1 is DFQATT and CDR2 is SNEGSKA (reference sequence). CDR3 length: 13 amino acids. The CDR3 here is CSARVGTPRGYTF.

The rearrangement joins TRBV18 to TRBJ2-2; TCRdb selects TRBD1, and the lack of DNA leaves this call unchecked. CDR1 and CDR2 from the germline V gene are KGHSH and LQKENI. The CDR3 has 14 amino acids. The CDR3 loop reads CASSLYRDTGELFF.

J is TRBJ2-3 and V is TRBV3-1; the TCRdb D gene call, TRBD2, has no DNA to confirm it. CDR3 size: 15 residues. The germline gives CDR1 LGHDT, CDR2 YNNKEL (reference sequence). The CDR3 spells CASSQVAGGTDTQYF.

The chain has TRBV6-2 or TRBV6-3 and TRBJ2-3; TCRdb indicates TRBD2, and absent DNA this call remains unverified. The CDR3 sequence is 17 residues long. Germline CDR1 MNHEY, CDR2 SVGEGT. The chain's CDR3 is CASTGWTSLATTGTQYF.

The chain uses TRBV5-1 and TRBJ2-1; the TRBD2 assignment by TCRdb is unverifiable without DNA. Germline-derived CDR1 and CDR2 are SGHRS and YFSETQ. The CDR3 covers 16 residues. The CDR3 spells CASSSSPLAGGNEQFF.

This chain uses TRBV7-2 with TRBJ1-6. The CDR3 totals 16 residues. Germline V gene lookup returns CDR1 SGHTA and CDR2 FQGNSA. The CDR3 sequence is CASSANSPSYNSPLHF.

The genes are TRBV9 and TRBJ2-3; checking the TCRdb D call of TRBD1 is not possible without DNA. Germline V gene data show CDR1 as SGDLS and CDR2 as YYNGEE. The CDR3 contains 15 residues. The CDR3 sequence is CASSTRDGITDTKYF. Using reference TRBV9 and TRBJ2-3 for the parts outside the CDR3, the full variable domain is DSGVTQTPKHLITATGQRVTLRCSPRSGDLSVYWYQQSLDQGLQFLIQYYNGEERAKGNILERFSAQQFPDLHSELNLSSLELGDSALYFCASSTRDGITDTKYFGPGTRLTVL.

This rearrangement joins TRBV5-1 to TRBJ2-5; TCRdb's D call of TRBD2 is untestable without DNA. The germline V gene has CDR1 SGHRS and CDR2 YFSETQ. The CDR3 length is 17 residues. This CDR3 reads CASSLDPGTSLGETQYF.